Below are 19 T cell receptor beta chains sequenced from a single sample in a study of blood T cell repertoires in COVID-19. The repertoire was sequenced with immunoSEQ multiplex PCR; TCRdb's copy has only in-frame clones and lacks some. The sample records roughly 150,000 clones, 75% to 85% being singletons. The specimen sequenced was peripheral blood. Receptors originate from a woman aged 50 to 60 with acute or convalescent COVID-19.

The CDR3 sequence is CASSRGGTYNSPLHF. CDR3 nucleotide sequence: TGTGCCAGCAGCCGAGGAGGGACCTATAATTCACCCCTCCACTTT. V and J are TRBV3-1 (or the pseudogene TRBV3-2) and TRBJ1-6; D call uncertain. The length of the CDR3 is 15 residues. Looked up from germline, CDR1 is LGHDT and CDR2 is YNNKEL (reference sequence). The ends were cut back, 4 bases at V and 2 bases at J, with 9 bases in the middle.

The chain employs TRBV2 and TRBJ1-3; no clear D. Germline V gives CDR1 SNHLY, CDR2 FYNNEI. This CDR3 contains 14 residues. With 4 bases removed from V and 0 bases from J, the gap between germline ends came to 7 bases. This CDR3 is CASSGSTSGNTIYF. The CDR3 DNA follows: TGTGCCAGCAGTGGTTCTACCTCTGGAAACACCATATATTTT.

CDR3 sequence reads: CASSPDRGQVGNQPQHF. For the CDR3, the DNA is TGTGCCAGCTCACCGGACAGGGGGCAGGTTGGCAATCAGCCCCAGCATTTT. The rearrangement joins TRBV18 to TRBJ1-5; 11 nucleotides agree with TRBD1. V was clipped by 3 bases and J by 2 bases; unmatched bases: 6. The CDR3 contains 17 residues. Per the germline V gene, CDR1 is KGHSH and CDR2 is LQKENI.

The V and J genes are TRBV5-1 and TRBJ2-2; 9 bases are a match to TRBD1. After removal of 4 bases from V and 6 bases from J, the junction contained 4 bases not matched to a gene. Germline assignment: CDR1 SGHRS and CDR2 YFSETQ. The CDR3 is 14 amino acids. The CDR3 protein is CASSKDRGSGELFF. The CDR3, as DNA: TGCGCCAGCAGCAAAGACAGGGGGTCCGGGGAGCTGTTTTTT.

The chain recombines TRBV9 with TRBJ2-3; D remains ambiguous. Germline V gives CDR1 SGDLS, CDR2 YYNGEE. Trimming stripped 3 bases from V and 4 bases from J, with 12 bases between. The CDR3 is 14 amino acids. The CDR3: CASSALVVADTQYF. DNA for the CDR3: TGTGCCAGCAGCGCCCTAGTAGTCGCAGATACGCAGTATTTT. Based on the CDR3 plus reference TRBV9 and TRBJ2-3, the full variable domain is DSGVTQTPKHLITATGQRVTLRCSPRSGDLSVYWYQQSLDQGLQFLIQYYNGEERAKGNILERFSAQQFPDLHSELNLSSLELGDSALYFCASSALVVADTQYFGPGTRLTVL.

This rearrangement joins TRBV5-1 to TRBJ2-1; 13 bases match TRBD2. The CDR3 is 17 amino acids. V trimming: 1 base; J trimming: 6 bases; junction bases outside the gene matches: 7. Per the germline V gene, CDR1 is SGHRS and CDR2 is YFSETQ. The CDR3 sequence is CASSLTSGRASSNEQFF. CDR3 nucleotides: TGCGCCAGCAGCTTGACTAGCGGGAGGGCCTCGAGCAATGAGCAGTTCTTC.

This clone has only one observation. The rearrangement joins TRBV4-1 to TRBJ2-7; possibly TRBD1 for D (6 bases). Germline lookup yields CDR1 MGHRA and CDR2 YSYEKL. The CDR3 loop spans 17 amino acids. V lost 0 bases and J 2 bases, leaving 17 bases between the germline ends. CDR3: CASSQELYRDITYEQYF. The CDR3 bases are TGCGCCAGCAGCCAAGAGCTATACCGGGACATAACCTACGAGCAGTACTTC.

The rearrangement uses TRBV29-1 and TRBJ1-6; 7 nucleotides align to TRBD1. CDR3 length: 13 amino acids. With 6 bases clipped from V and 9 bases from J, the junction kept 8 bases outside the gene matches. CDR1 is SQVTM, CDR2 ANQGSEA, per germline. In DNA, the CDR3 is TGCAGCGTCGGAGACAGGGCCCTTTCACCCCTCCACTTT. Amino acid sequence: CSVGDRALSPLHF.

The DNA of the CDR3 is TGTGCCAGCAGCAGGGGGGGACAGGGGGCGCAGACTGAAGCTTTCTTT. It yields the protein CASSRGGQGAQTEAFF. The J gene is TRBJ1-1, the V gene TRBV5-4, with 12 bases fitting TRBD1. V trimming: 4 bases; J trimming: 5 bases; junction bases outside the gene matches: 9. Germline CDR1 and CDR2: SGHNT and YYREEE (reference sequence). The CDR3 loop spans 16 amino acids.

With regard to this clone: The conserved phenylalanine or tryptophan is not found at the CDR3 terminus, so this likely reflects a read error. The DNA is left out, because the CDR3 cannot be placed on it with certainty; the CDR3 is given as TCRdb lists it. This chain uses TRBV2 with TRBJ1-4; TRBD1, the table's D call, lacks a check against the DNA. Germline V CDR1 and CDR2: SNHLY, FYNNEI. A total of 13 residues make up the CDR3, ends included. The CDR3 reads CASSEGVGQGVTL.

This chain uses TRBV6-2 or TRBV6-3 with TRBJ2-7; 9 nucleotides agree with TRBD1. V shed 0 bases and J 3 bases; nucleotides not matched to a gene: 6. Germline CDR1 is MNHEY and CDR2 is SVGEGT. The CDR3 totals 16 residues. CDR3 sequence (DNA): TGTGCCAGCAGTTACTCGAGGACAGGGGAGAGCTACGAGCAGTACTTC. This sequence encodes CASSYSRTGESYEQYF.

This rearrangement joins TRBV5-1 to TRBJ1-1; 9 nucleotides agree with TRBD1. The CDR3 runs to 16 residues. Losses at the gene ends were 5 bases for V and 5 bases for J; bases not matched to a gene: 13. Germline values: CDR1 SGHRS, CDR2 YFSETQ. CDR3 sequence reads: CASRPYSDRGGTEAFF. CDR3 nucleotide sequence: TGCGCCAGCAGGCCTTACTCGGACAGGGGAGGGACTGAAGCTTTCTTT.

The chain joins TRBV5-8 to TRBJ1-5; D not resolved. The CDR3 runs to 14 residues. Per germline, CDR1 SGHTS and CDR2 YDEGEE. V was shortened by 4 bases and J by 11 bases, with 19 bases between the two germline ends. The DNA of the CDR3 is TGTGCCAGCAGCACTGGAGGCCCAGCAACGGCCCAGCATTTT. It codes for CASSTGGPATAQHF.

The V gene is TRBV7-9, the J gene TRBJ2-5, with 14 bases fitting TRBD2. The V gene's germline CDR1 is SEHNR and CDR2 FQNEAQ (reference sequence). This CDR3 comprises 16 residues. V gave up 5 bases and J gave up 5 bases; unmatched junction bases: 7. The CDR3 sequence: CASSPGLAGGGETQYF. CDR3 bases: TGTGCCAGCAGCCCCGGACTAGCGGGGGGCGGGGAGACCCAGTACTTC. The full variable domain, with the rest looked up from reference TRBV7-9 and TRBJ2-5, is DTGVSQNPRHKITKRGQNVTFRCDPISEHNRLYWYRQTLGQGPEFLTYFQNEAQLEKSRLLSDRFSAERPKGSFSTLEIQRTEQGDSAMYLCASSPGLAGGGETQYFGPGTRLLVL.

The CDR3 region is CASSFPGQVLDEQYF. The CDR3 DNA follows: TGTGCCAGCAGCTTTCCGGGACAGGTTCTCGACGAGCAGTACTTC. The J gene is TRBJ2-7, the V gene TRBV7-2, with 8 positions matching TRBD1. The trim removed 3 bases at V and 5 bases at J, leaving 9 bases unmatched. CDR1 and CDR2 from the germline V gene are SGHTA and FQGNSA. CDR3 size: 15 residues.

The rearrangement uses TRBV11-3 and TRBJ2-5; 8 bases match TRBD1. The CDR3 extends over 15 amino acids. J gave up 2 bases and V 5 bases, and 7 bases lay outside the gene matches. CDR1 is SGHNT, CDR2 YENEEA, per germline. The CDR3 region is CASSPGQGGQETQYF. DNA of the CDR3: TGTGCCAGCAGCCCTGGACAGGGTGGGCAAGAGACCCAGTACTTC.

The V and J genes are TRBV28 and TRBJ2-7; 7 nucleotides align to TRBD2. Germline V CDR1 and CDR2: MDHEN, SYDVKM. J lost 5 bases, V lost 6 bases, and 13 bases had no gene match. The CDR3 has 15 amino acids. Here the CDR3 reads CASRPGGGWVNEQYF. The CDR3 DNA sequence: TGTGCCAGCAGACCGGGCGGGGGTTGGGTCAACGAGCAGTACTTC. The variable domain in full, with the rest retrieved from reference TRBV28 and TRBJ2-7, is DVKVTQSSRYLVKRTGEKVFLECVQDMDHENMFWYRQDPGLGLRLIYFSYDVKMKEKGDIPEGYSVSREKKERFSLILESASTNQTSMYLCASRPGGGWVNEQYFGPGTRLTVT.

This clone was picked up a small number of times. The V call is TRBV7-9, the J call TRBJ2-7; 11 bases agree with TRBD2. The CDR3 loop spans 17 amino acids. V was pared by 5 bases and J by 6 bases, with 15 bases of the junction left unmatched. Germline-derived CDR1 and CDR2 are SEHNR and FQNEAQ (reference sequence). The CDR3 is CASSPNAGTSGESEQYF. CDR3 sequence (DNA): TGTGCCAGCAGCCCTAACGCCGGGACTAGCGGAGAGAGCGAGCAGTACTTC.

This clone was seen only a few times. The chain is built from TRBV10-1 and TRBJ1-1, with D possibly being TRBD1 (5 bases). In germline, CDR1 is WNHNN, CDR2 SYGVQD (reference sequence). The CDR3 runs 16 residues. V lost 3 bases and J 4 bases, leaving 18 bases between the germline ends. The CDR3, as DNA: TGCGCCAGCAGTGATTCGGCAGCGGGGCCTATCACTGAAGCTTTCTTT. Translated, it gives CASSDSAAGPITEAFF.